Shown below are 23 T cell receptor beta chains from a single sample sequenced in a study of cytomegalovirus exposure and HLA in healthy donors. Amplification used 60 Vbeta primers and 13 Jbeta primers. TCRdb's copy holds only in-frame clones and misses some; the assay was immunoSEQ multiplex PCR. In the table there are about 270,000 clones, roughly 70% of which are singletons. Sequencing was done on a sample of PBMCs. The receptors stem from a female donor in good health and CMV-seronegative.

This clone was observed a handful of times. The CDR3 loop reads CASSWGPTYGYTF. CDR3 coding DNA: TGTGCCAGCAGCTGGGGGCCGACCTATGGCTACACCTTC. The chain employs TRBV7-3 and TRBJ1-2; weak D call: TRBD1 (6 bases). V lost 4 bases and J lost 4, with 10 bases in between. The germline CDR1 and CDR2 sequences are SGHTA and FQGTGA. The CDR3 loop spans 13 amino acids.

This clone was recorded a few times. DNA for the CDR3: TGCGCCAGCAGGAGACTAGCGGGCACAGATACGCAGTATTTT. This sequence encodes CASRRLAGTDTQYF. V is TRBV4-1 and J is TRBJ2-3, with 9 bases fitting TRBD2. The CDR3 loop spans 14 amino acids. V trimming: 6 bases; J trimming: 1 base; junction bases outside the gene matches: 2. Germline V lookup: CDR1 MGHRA, CDR2 YSYEKL.

The rearrangement joins TRBV7-2 to TRBJ2-1, with 9 bases identical to TRBD2. CDR3 length: 16 amino acids. Unmatched junction bases numbered 9, after V lost 2 bases and J lost 7 bases. Germline V lookup: CDR1 SGHTA, CDR2 FQGNSA. CDR3: CASSLTSGRLRNEQFF. CDR3 bases: TGTGCCAGCAGCTTAACCAGCGGGAGGTTGAGAAATGAGCAGTTCTTC. Combining the CDR3 with reference TRBV7-2 and TRBJ2-1 gives the whole variable domain GAGVSQSPSNKVTEKGKDVELRCDPISGHTALYWYRQSLGQGLEFLIYFQGNSAPDKSGLPSDRFSAERTGGSVSTLTIQRTQQEDSAVYLCASSLTSGRLRNEQFFGPGTRLTVL.

This clone has more than one count but fewer than ten. DNA for the CDR3: TGTGCCAGCAGCTTGGGACAGGGGGCGGAAGAGCAGTACTTC. Amino acids: CASSLGQGAEEQYF. The rearrangement uses TRBV5-5 and TRBJ2-7, with 10 bases identical to TRBD1. The CDR3 runs 14 residues. Per germline, CDR1 SGHKS and CDR2 YYEKEE (reference sequence). V was pared by 0 bases and J by 7 bases, with 4 bases of the junction left unmatched.

V usage is TRBV10-3 and J usage is TRBJ2-7; D is perhaps TRBD1 (7 bases). V lost 0 bases and J lost 3, with 9 bases in between. Germline lookup yields CDR1 ENHRY and CDR2 SYGVKD. The CDR3 loop spans 14 amino acids. The DNA of the CDR3 is TGTGCCATCAGTGAGTCCCAGGGGGGCTACGAGCAGTACTTC. Translation gives CAISESQGGYEQYF.

The genes are TRBV14 and TRBJ2-7; the match to TRBD1 covers 8 bases. Germline values: CDR1 SGHDN, CDR2 FVKESK. Trimming took 5 bases from V and 5 from J; bases not matched to a gene: 8. The CDR3 sequence is 14 residues long. CDR3 protein: CASSFFQGQDEQYF. CDR3 DNA sequence: TGTGCCAGCAGCTTTTTTCAGGGACAGGACGAGCAGTACTTC.

The gene calls are TRBV28 and TRBJ2-3, with no clear D. CDR1 and CDR2 (germline): MDHEN, SYDVKM. The CDR3 contains 12 residues. The germline V and J ends were trimmed by 2 bases and 5 bases, with 5 bases remaining between them. DNA of the CDR3: TGTGCCAGCAGTTTACTTGTAGATACGCAGTATTTT. Protein sequence: CASSLLVDTQYF.

This clone was seen only a few times. The chain links TRBV5-1 to TRBJ2-3, with 9 bases matching TRBD2. Germline CDR1 reads SGHRS; CDR2 reads YFSETQ. The trim removed 9 bases at V and 0 bases at J, leaving 5 bases unmatched. This CDR3 is built from 14 residues. CDR3 nucleotide sequence: TGCGCCACCCGACTAGCGGATAGCACAGATACGCAGTATTTT. This gives the protein CATRLADSTDTQYF. Using reference TRBV5-1 and TRBJ2-3 for the parts outside the CDR3, the full variable domain is KAGVTQTPRYLIKTRGQQVTLSCSPISGHRSVSWYQQTPGQGLQFLFEYFSETQRNKGNFPGRFSGRQFSNSRSEMNVSTLELGDSALYLCATRLADSTDTQYFGPGTRLTVL.

J is TRBJ2-3 and V is TRBV5-1; 8 nucleotides match TRBD2. Germline assignment: CDR1 SGHRS and CDR2 YFSETQ. V trimming: 0 bases; J trimming: 6 bases; junction bases outside the gene matches: 6. The CDR3 length is 15 residues. CDR3 in amino acids: CASSLGPGGFDTQYF. As DNA, the CDR3 is TGCGCCAGCAGCTTGGGTCCGGGAGGGTTCGATACGCAGTATTTT.

This clone is a singleton in its sample. The chain is built from TRBV11-1 and TRBJ2-5; TRBD2 matches at 9 bases. V lost 5 bases, J lost 5 bases, and 21 bases stayed unmatched. The V gene's germline CDR1 is SGHAT and CDR2 FQDESV (reference sequence). The CDR3 has 19 residues. DNA for the CDR3: TGTGCCAGCAGCGAACCGACTAGCGGAGCCGCGGCCAACATGGAGACCCAGTACTTC. Translated, it gives CASSEPTSGAAANMETQYF.

The V gene is TRBV6-1, the J gene TRBJ2-1; TRBD2 might be the D (6 bases). This CDR3 region has 14 residues. The germline CDR1 and CDR2 sequences are MNHNS and SASEGT. With 7 bases removed from V and 7 bases from J, the gap between germline ends came to 17 bases. In nucleotides, the CDR3 is TGTGCCAGCACCAGAACGGGGGTCACAAATGAGCAGTTCTTC. It is translated as CASTRTGVTNEQFF.

This clone appeared once. Other nucleotide sequences from this sample produce the same CDR3. V and J are TRBV19 and TRBJ1-5; 8 bases are shared with TRBD1. Germline assignment: CDR1 LNHDA and CDR2 SQIVND (reference sequence). The CDR3 has 14 residues. The ends lost 3 bases at V and 4 bases at J; junction bases unmatched: 2. The CDR3: CASSIDRGNQPQHF. The CDR3 DNA reads as TGTGCCAGTAGTATTGACAGGGGTAATCAGCCCCAGCATTTT.

The rearrangement uses TRBV7-9 and TRBJ2-3; 10 bases map to TRBD2. Per the germline V gene, CDR1 is SEHNR and CDR2 is FQNEAQ (reference sequence). Trimming cost V 5 bases and J 3 bases; bases outside gene matches: 8. CDR3 length: 16 residues. CDR3 in DNA: TGTGCCAGCAGCCCCGGTAGCGGGAGGAAGACAGATACGCAGTATTTT. The encoded protein is CASSPGSGRKTDTQYF.

The rearrangement joins TRBV6-1 to TRBJ2-7; TRBD1 matches at 7 bases. V shed 7 bases, J shed 5 bases, and the junction held 11 bases outside the gene matches. This CDR3 region has 14 residues. Germline V gene sequence: CDR1 MNHNS, CDR2 SASEGT. CDR3 nucleotides: TGTGCCAGCAACCTACGACAGGGTGTGAACGAGCAGTACTTC. It is translated as CASNLRQGVNEQYF.

The chain joins TRBV6-4 to TRBJ2-1, with 9 bases identical to TRBD2. The CDR3 totals 15 residues. Germline assignment: CDR1 MRHNA and CDR2 SNTAGT. Trimming cost V 0 bases and J 8 bases; bases outside gene matches: 5. This chain's CDR3 is CASSDSAGGSHEQFF. CDR3 DNA: TGTGCCAGCAGTGACTCGGCGGGAGGGAGCCATGAGCAGTTCTTC.

The chain recombines TRBV27 with TRBJ2-7; 7 nucleotides align to TRBD1. Unmatched junction bases numbered 8, after V lost 6 bases and J lost 0 bases. The CDR3 extends over 15 amino acids. The germline CDR1 and CDR2 sequences are MNHEY and SMNVEV (reference sequence). CDR3: CASRVQTGNSYEQYF. The CDR3 DNA is TGTGCCAGCAGGGTACAGACAGGGAACTCCTACGAGCAGTACTTC.

The chain joins TRBV27 to TRBJ2-5; D possibly corresponds to TRBD1 (5 bases). The J call is doubtful: the DNA matches TRBJ2-7 better. The CDR3 runs to 15 residues. Germline CDR1 and CDR2: MNHEY and SMNVEV (reference sequence). The CDR3 protein is CASSPIQVGSYEQYF. CDR3 nucleotides: TGTGCCAGCAGTCCCATACAGGTCGGCTCCTACGAGCAGTACTTC.

The chain is built from TRBV28 and TRBJ1-5; TRBD1 is a possible D gene (5 bases). The CDR3 is 13 amino acids. The germline V gene has CDR1 MDHEN and CDR2 SYDVKM. V was cut by 6 bases and J by 5 bases, with 11 bases left in between. The CDR3 loop reads CASRRQTYQPQHF. The CDR3 DNA sequence: TGTGCCAGCAGAAGACAGACGTATCAGCCCCAGCATTTT.

The chain combines TRBV13 with TRBJ2-4; 12 bases agree with TRBD2. CDR1 and CDR2 (germline): PRHDT, FYEKMQ (reference sequence). The J segment lost 6 bases and the V segment lost 6 bases, leaving 3 bases of the junction unmatched. The CDR3 is 14 residues long. This CDR3 is CASRTSGRLNIQYF. For the CDR3, the DNA is TGTGCCAGCAGGACTAGCGGGAGACTAAACATTCAGTACTTC.

This rearrangement joins TRBV19 to TRBJ2-1, with TRBD2 identical over 11 bases. The junction had 6 bases not matched to a gene; V was cut back by 3 bases and J by 2 bases. The CDR3 consists of 17 residues. Germline V lookup: CDR1 LNHDA, CDR2 SQIVND (reference sequence). CDR3 coding DNA: TGTGCCAGTAGTATTTCACTAGCGGGAGTCGCCTACAATGAGCAGTTCTTC. It specifies CASSISLAGVAYNEQFF.

This clone was observed a handful of times. The V and J genes are TRBV19 and TRBJ2-7; a weak D match, TRBD2 (6 bases). This CDR3 comprises 15 residues. Germline V gene data show CDR1 as LNHDA and CDR2 as SQIVND (reference sequence). Trimming removed 4 bases at V and 3 bases at J, with 16 bases between. CDR3 sequence reads: CASSTPRGSGYEQYF. In DNA, the CDR3 is TGTGCCAGTAGTACCCCCCGGGGTAGCGGCTACGAGCAGTACTTC.

The rearrangement links TRBV4-1 to TRBJ1-1, with TRBD1 identical over 9 bases. This CDR3 region has 15 residues. Germline V gene lookup returns CDR1 MGHRA and CDR2 YSYEKL. V lost 1 base, J lost 5 bases, and 5 bases stayed unmatched. The CDR3: CASSQAGQGGTEAFF. The CDR3 coding sequence is TGCGCCAGCAGCCAAGCGGGACAGGGAGGTACTGAAGCTTTCTTT.

The rearrangement joins TRBV5-1 to TRBJ2-1; 10 bases agree with TRBD2. V lost 0 bases and J lost 6; bases outside the gene matches: 6. The CDR3 runs 16 residues. Looked up from germline, CDR1 is SGHRS and CDR2 is YFSETQ. The CDR3 nucleotides read TGCGCCAGCAGCTTGGGGGCTAGCGGGAGTATCAATGAGCAGTTCTTC. Its translation is CASSLGASGSINEQFF. The full variable domain, with the rest looked up from reference TRBV5-1 and TRBJ2-1, is KAGVTQTPRYLIKTRGQQVTLSCSPISGHRSVSWYQQTPGQGLQFLFEYFSETQRNKGNFPGRFSGRQFSNSRSEMNVSTLELGDSALYLCASSLGASGSINEQFFGPGTRLTVL.